The 24 T cell receptor beta chains in this list originate from one sample, sequenced in a study of blood T cell repertoires in COVID-19. TCRdb keeps only in-frame clones here, not all; method: immunoSEQ multiplex PCR. Of roughly 70,000 clones listed, around 78% are singletons. The source material was peripheral blood. The receptors shown here come from a human donor in a cohort sampled during active COVID-19.

The V and J genes are TRBV27 and TRBJ1-4; D is ambiguous. The V and J ends lost 5 bases and 7 bases respectively, with 14 bases between them. This CDR3 has 14 residues. Germline V gene data show CDR1 as MNHEY and CDR2 as SMNVEV (reference sequence). The DNA of the CDR3 is TGTGCCAGCAGTGTAACCCACCCGGGTGAAAAACTGTTTTTT. The encoded protein is CASSVTHPGEKLFF.

The rearrangement uses TRBV7-2 and TRBJ2-7, with D possibly being TRBD1 (5 bases). V gave up 6 bases and J gave up 5 bases, with 17 bases separating them. Germline assignment: CDR1 SGHTA and CDR2 FQGNSA. The CDR3 totals 14 residues. In DNA, the CDR3 is TGTGCCAGCAGTGAAGGGGTGCAGAGAAACGAGCAGTACTTC. Its translation: CASSEGVQRNEQYF. Using reference TRBV7-2 and TRBJ2-7 for the parts outside the CDR3, the full variable domain is GAGVSQSPSNKVTEKGKDVELRCDPISGHTALYWYRQSLGQGLEFLIYFQGNSAPDKSGLPSDRFSAERTGGSVSTLTIQRTQQEDSAVYLCASSEGVQRNEQYFGPGTRLTVT.

J is TRBJ2-1 and V is TRBV18, with D maybe TRBD1 (5 bases). This CDR3 contains 13 residues. The V gene's germline CDR1 is KGHSH and CDR2 LQKENI. The ends were cut back, 1 base at V and 8 bases at J, with 9 bases in the middle. The CDR3 reads CASSPQVRDEQFF. In nucleotides, the CDR3 is TGTGCCAGCTCACCACAGGTCAGGGATGAGCAGTTCTTC.

The rearrangement uses TRBV19 and TRBJ2-1, with 8 bases fitting TRBD2. Trimming removed 7 bases from V and 0 bases from J; junction bases left unmatched: 8. Germline assignment: CDR1 LNHDA and CDR2 SQIVND (reference sequence). The CDR3 runs 16 residues. CDR3 residues: CASTVGGGSSYNEQFF. The CDR3 region has the DNA TGTGCCAGTACGGTCGGGGGGGGAAGCTCCTACAATGAGCAGTTCTTC.

This clone was observed a few times. The chain combines TRBV19 with TRBJ1-1; D may be TRBD1 (5 bases). The V end lost 10 bases, the J end lost 0 bases, and 12 bases lay between the germline ends. This CDR3 contains 13 residues. From germline, CDR1 is LNHDA and CDR2 SQIVND (reference sequence). The CDR3 spells CAIRGQLNTEAFF. In DNA form, the CDR3 reads TGTGCCATTAGGGGCCAGTTGAACACTGAAGCTTTCTTT.

This clone was detected once. The V and J genes are TRBV5-1 and TRBJ2-7, with a possible D match to TRBD1 (6 bases). The V gene lost 0 bases and the J gene lost 2 bases, with 12 bases spanning the gap. The CDR3 is 15 amino acids. Per germline, CDR1 SGHRS and CDR2 YFSETQ. CDR3 bases: TGCGCCAGCAGCTTGGGGGCAGGGGTCGCCTACGAGCAGTACTTC. Translation gives CASSLGAGVAYEQYF.

CDR3 coding DNA: TGTGCCAGCAGCCTACATAGCGGGAGCGGGAACTACGAGCAGTACTTC. Amino acid sequence: CASSLHSGSGNYEQYF. The V call is TRBV3-1 (or the pseudogene TRBV3-2), the J call TRBJ2-7, with TRBD2 matching 9 bases. After removal of 4 bases from V and 3 bases from J, the junction contained 10 bases not matched to a gene. From germline, CDR1 is LGHDT and CDR2 YNNKEL (reference sequence). This CDR3 is 16 amino acids long.

The chain has TRBV5-1 and TRBJ1-2, with D perhaps matching TRBD1 (5 bases). V lost 0 bases, J lost 5 bases, and 14 bases lay in between. The CDR3 is 15 residues long. Germline values: CDR1 SGHRS, CDR2 YFSETQ. The CDR3, as DNA: TGCGCCAGCAGCTTGGATCCAGGGCCCACTTATGGCTACACCTTC. Protein: CASSLDPGPTYGYTF.

The CDR3 sequence: CASSQGTSGRNNEQFF. The CDR3, as DNA: TGTGCCAGCAGCCAGGGGACTAGCGGGAGGAACAATGAGCAGTTCTTC. This chain links TRBV4-2 with TRBJ2-1; 15 bases align to TRBD2. Germline loops: CDR1 LGHNA, CDR2 YNFKEQ. Germline trimming cut 3 bases from V and 5 bases from J; bases unmatched to any gene: 2. The CDR3 is 16 amino acids.

The V call is TRBV24-1, the J call TRBJ2-7; D call uncertain. The germline V and J ends were trimmed by 4 bases and 0 bases, with 30 bases remaining between them. Germline V gene data show CDR1 as KGHDR and CDR2 as SFDVKD. The CDR3 length is 21 residues. CDR3: CATSDPDSPKSRWSSSYEQYF. CDR3 DNA sequence: TGTGCCACCAGTGACCCCGACTCCCCCAAGTCCCGGTGGTCTAGCTCCTACGAGCAGTACTTC.

The rearrangement links TRBV18 to TRBJ2-7; a possible D gene is TRBD2 (5 bases). The germline V gene has CDR1 KGHSH and CDR2 LQKENI. V was trimmed by 1 base and J by 0 bases, leaving 10 bases between them. This CDR3 has 15 residues. DNA for the CDR3: TGTGCCAGCTCACCACGCAGCGGAAGCTCCTACGAGCAGTACTTC. Protein product: CASSPRSGSSYEQYF.

The chain recombines TRBV27 with TRBJ1-3, with D perhaps TRBD1 (5 bases). Germline V gene lookup returns CDR1 MNHEY and CDR2 SMNVEV (reference sequence). The V and J ends lost 2 bases and 0 bases respectively, with 11 bases between them. This CDR3 is 16 amino acids long. The CDR3 region is CASSLAGDHSGNTIYF. CDR3 in DNA: TGTGCCAGCAGTTTAGCGGGGGACCACTCTGGAAACACCATATATTTT.

The chain joins TRBV5-1 to TRBJ2-7; 7 bases agree with TRBD2. Germline V gene data show CDR1 as SGHRS and CDR2 as YFSETQ. Trimming cost V 1 base and J 3 bases; bases outside gene matches: 7. This CDR3 has 15 amino acids. In DNA form, the CDR3 reads TGCGCCAGCAGCTTGACACTAGCGACCCACTACGAGCAGTACTTC. Its translation is CASSLTLATHYEQYF.

This chain connects TRBV7-2 to TRBJ2-7, with a weak D call TRBD1 (6 bases). Germline CDR1 is SGHTA and CDR2 is FQGNSA. The CDR3 contains 14 residues. Between the trimmed V and J ends, which lost 6 bases and 1 base, there was a span of 13 bases. CDR3 protein: CASRDRDMSYEQYF. The DNA of the CDR3 is TGTGCCAGCAGAGACCGGGACATGTCCTACGAGCAGTACTTC.

The chain employs TRBV3-1 (or the pseudogene TRBV3-2) and TRBJ1-6, with TRBD1 matching 7 bases. CDR1 is LGHDT, CDR2 YNNKEL, per germline (reference sequence). V was clipped by 1 base and J by 4 bases; unmatched bases: 10. The CDR3 consists of 18 residues. The CDR3 DNA follows: TGTGCCAGCAGCCAAGCTTTGGGACAGACCCCTTATAATTCACCCCTCCACTTT. Encoded protein: CASSQALGQTPYNSPLHF.

The chain recombines TRBV9 with TRBJ2-3; 13 bases are shared with TRBD2. Trimming took 0 bases from V and 5 from J; bases not matched to a gene: 3. The CDR3 totals 16 residues. Germline loops: CDR1 SGDLS, CDR2 YYNGEE. CDR3 DNA sequence: TGTGCCAGCAGCGTAGTAGGACTAGCGGGAGTAGATACGCAGTATTTT. It codes for CASSVVGLAGVDTQYF.

The V and J genes are TRBV6-6 and TRBJ2-7, with D tentatively TRBD2 (5 bases). The germline gives CDR1 MNHNY, CDR2 SVGAGI (reference sequence). The CDR3 runs to 19 residues. V was clipped by 7 bases and J by 3 bases, with 31 bases between them. The CDR3 reads CASIRIYRGNSPDFYEQYF. In DNA form, the CDR3 reads TGTGCCAGCATTCGTATATACCGGGGAAACTCCCCGGATTTCTACGAGCAGTACTTC.

The count of this clone is one. The gene calls are TRBV30 and TRBJ2-7; the D is unclear. The CDR3 sequence is 13 residues long. Germline-derived CDR1 and CDR2 are GTSNPN and SVGIG (reference sequence). V was cut by 0 bases and J by 2 bases, with 8 bases left in between. The CDR3 DNA reads as TGTGCCTGGAGTGTTTCAGGTCCCTACGAGCAGTACTTC. Its protein product is CAWSVSGPYEQYF.

This chain links TRBV6-2 or TRBV6-3 with TRBJ2-7; TRBD2 matches 14 bases. Germline assignment: CDR1 MNHEY and CDR2 SVGEGT. The CDR3 has 19 residues. Trimming removed 6 bases from V and 5 bases from J; junction bases left unmatched: 18. The CDR3 coding sequence is TGTGCCAGCAGCCCAGGTGGGCCGGGACTAGCGGGAGAGTCTGACGAGCAGTACTTC. Translated: CASSPGGPGLAGESDEQYF.

The V call is TRBV19, the J call TRBJ1-5, with D possibly matching TRBD1 (6 bases). This CDR3 comprises 16 residues. Trimming pared 6 bases from V and 4 bases from J, leaving 19 bases between. Germline V gives CDR1 LNHDA, CDR2 SQIVND (reference sequence). In DNA form, the CDR3 reads TGTGCCAGTAGCCTGAAAAGGGACACCAGAAATCAGCCCCAGCATTTT. It is translated as CASSLKRDTRNQPQHF. Full variable domain (outside the CDR3, taken from reference TRBV19 and TRBJ1-5): DGGITQSPKYLFRKEGQNVTLSCEQNLNHDAMYWYRQDPGQGLRLIYYSQIVNDFQKGDIAEGYSVSREKKESFPLTVTSAQKNPTAFYLCASSLKRDTRNQPQHFGDGTRLSIL.

J is TRBJ2-3 and V is TRBV19, with D unresolved. V dropped 4 bases and J dropped 4 bases, with 15 bases sitting between them. The CDR3 totals 15 residues. Germline CDR1 LNHDA, CDR2 SQIVND (reference sequence). The CDR3 DNA is TGTGCCAGTAGTAACCGGGTTTCCAAGGCAGATACGCAGTATTTT. Translating it yields CASSNRVSKADTQYF.

The CDR3 bases are TGTGCCAGCAGCTTACAGGACAGACGCTACAATGAGCAGTTCTTC. It yields the protein CASSLQDRRYNEQFF. The J gene is TRBJ2-1, the V gene TRBV7-2, with D perhaps TRBD1 (6 bases). The CDR3 spans 15 residues. Trimming took 2 bases from V and 3 from J, leaving 11 bases between them. The germline gives CDR1 SGHTA, CDR2 FQGNSA.

This clone has a count of ten or more. V usage is TRBV28 and J usage is TRBJ2-5, with 11 bases fitting TRBD2. J was trimmed by 4 bases and V by 4 bases; bases with no gene match: 5. From germline, CDR1 is MDHEN and CDR2 SYDVKM. The CDR3 is 15 amino acids. The CDR3 here is CASSSRTSGLETQYF. For the CDR3, the DNA is TGTGCCAGCAGTTCCCGGACTAGCGGGTTAGAGACCCAGTACTTC.

The chain combines TRBV4-2 with TRBJ1-5; D remains unclear. Trimming stripped 1 base from V and 2 bases from J, with 12 bases between. CDR3 length equals 16 residues. Germline V CDR1 and CDR2: LGHNA, YNFKEQ. CDR3 sequence reads: CASSQGTGSRNQPQHF. CDR3 sequence (DNA): TGTGCCAGCAGCCAAGGTACCGGGAGCCGCAATCAGCCCCAGCATTTT.